Below, one T cell receptor beta chain is given with its context. Its antigen is unidentified. This sample stems from a study of OX40 agonist ivuxolimab in advanced cancers. For the study at large: Partial responses occurred in three patients (one hepatocellular carcinoma, two cutaneous melanoma).

Patients were ineligible given autoimmune disease history or systemic immunosuppression. The investigators sampled blood at baseline, at cycle 4 day 1, and at cycle 7 day 1. Regarding the study as a whole: Relative to CD4+, CD8+ T cells held more expanded clones on average.

The V end lost 4 bases, the J end lost 13 bases, and 26 bases lay between the germline ends. In germline, CDR1 is SGHNT, CDR2 YYREEE (reference sequence). CDR3 length: 15 residues. Only in-frame clones appear in the TCRdb table, and some are missing; sequencing was by immunoSEQ multiplex PCR. The top ten clones hold around 2.9% of a sample with around 86,000 clones, approximately 88% of them seen once. The chain links TRBV5-4 to TRBJ1-2, with D unclear. This TCR was recovered from an adult with an advanced solid tumor such as melanoma, head and neck, liver or kidney cancer. Sequences were derived from CD4+ or CD8+ T cells sorted from blood, sampled in a trial of the OX40 agonist ivuxolimab. Here the CDR3 reads CASSLSTGSWTLLTF. The CDR3 nucleotides read TGTGCCAGCAGCCTGAGTACGGGCTCTTGGACCTTACTCACCTTC.